The 5 T cell receptor beta chains given below trace back to one sample, sequenced in a study of cytomegalovirus exposure and HLA in healthy donors. Primers included in the PCR were 60 Vbeta and 13 Jbeta primers. TCRdb's copy holds only in-frame clones and misses some; the assay was immunoSEQ multiplex PCR. Seen here are about 190,000 clones, under 85% observed once, and the top ten hold 1.6%. The sample taken for sequencing was PBMCs. Receptors were obtained from a woman younger than 30 in good health and CMV-seronegative.

This sequence joins TRBV4-1 and TRBJ1-1, with 7 bases that match TRBD1. Per the germline V gene, CDR1 is MGHRA and CDR2 is YSYEKL. Unmatched junction bases numbered 13, after V lost 3 bases and J lost 3 bases. The CDR3 is 17 residues long. CDR3 loop: CASSHGRLRDRYTEAFF. The CDR3 DNA sequence: TGCGCCAGCAGCCACGGGAGACTCCGGGACAGATACACTGAAGCTTTCTTT.

The V and J genes are TRBV30 and TRBJ2-3; possibly TRBD2 for D (6 bases). Deletions cut 3 bases from V and 5 bases from J, with 21 bases between. Germline CDR1 is GTSNPN and CDR2 is SVGIG (reference sequence). The CDR3 extends over 16 amino acids. The CDR3 DNA reads as TGTGCCTGGAGCCTGGGACTGGGCGGAGATCGAGATACGCAGTATTTT. Protein: CAWSLGLGGDRDTQYF.

In its sample, this clone was seen once. The genes are TRBV30 and TRBJ2-5; the D is unclear. V lost 2 bases and J 0 bases, leaving 7 bases between the germline ends. The CDR3 totals 13 residues. The germline V gene has CDR1 GTSNPN and CDR2 SVGIG (reference sequence). Written as DNA, the CDR3 is TGTGCCTGGAGTCCTTTGTACCAAGAGACCCAGTACTTC. It translates to CAWSPLYQETQYF.

The genes are TRBV7-2 and TRBJ1-2; D perhaps matches TRBD1 (6 bases). This CDR3 has 13 residues. Germline CDR1 and CDR2: SGHTA and FQGNSA. The V end lost 6 bases, the J end lost 5 bases, and 13 bases lay between the germline ends. This chain's CDR3 is CASSQGGSYGYTF. CDR3 DNA sequence: TGTGCCAGCAGTCAAGGGGGTAGTTATGGCTACACCTTC.

The chain employs TRBV2 and TRBJ2-2; 7 nucleotides line up with TRBD2. V was clipped by 3 bases and J by 5 bases; unmatched bases: 6. Germline CDR1 is SNHLY and CDR2 is FYNNEI. The CDR3 loop spans 15 amino acids. The CDR3, as DNA: TGTGCCAGCAGTGAGGCGGGAGTTTGGACCGGGGAGCTGTTTTTT. This encodes CASSEAGVWTGELFF.